Each of the 27 T cell receptor beta chains below was sequenced from the same sample in a study of vaccination effects on CD4 cells after COVID-19. Before any sequencing was done, the ViraFEST assay used viral peptide pools to expand antigen-specific CD4+ T cells. Culture proceeded for about ten days, and CD4+ T cells were then isolated. These TCRs' antigens remain unknown. Using immunoSEQ multiplex PCR, the repertoire was profiled, and TCRdb retains in-frame clones only, with some absent. The data hold 45,000 to 65,000 clones, with 75% to 90% observed a single time. The sample consisted of CD4+ T cells from PBMCs cultured with HCoV-229E spike peptides, taken before COVID-19 vaccination. The receptor set was obtained from a human donor who received a COVID-19 vaccine.

V and J are TRBV6-6 and TRBJ1-5; no clear D. Looked up from germline, CDR1 is MNHNY and CDR2 is SVGAGI (reference sequence). There are 13 residues in the CDR3. V lost 5 bases and J 1 base, leaving 6 bases between the germline ends. The CDR3: CASSHRSNQPQHF. The CDR3 DNA follows: TGTGCCAGCAGTCACAGAAGCAATCAGCCCCAGCATTTT.

Only a few counts were recorded for this clone. The CDR3 region has the DNA TGTGCCAGCAGAGTTGCCTCAGGAGACTATGGCTACACCTTC. Protein: CASRVASGDYGYTF. The chain links TRBV2 to TRBJ1-2, with unresolved D. Germline-derived CDR1 and CDR2 are SNHLY and FYNNEI. CDR3 length: 14 residues. The V gene lost 6 bases and the J gene lost 3 bases, with 14 bases spanning the gap.

In this sample, this clone turned up once. The J gene is TRBJ2-5, the V gene TRBV7-8, with 9 bases matching TRBD2. This CDR3 is 15 amino acids long. Germline values: CDR1 SGHVS, CDR2 FQNEAQ. V was pared by 3 bases and J by 5 bases, with 7 bases of the junction left unmatched. CDR3 sequence reads: CASSFSGGGGETQYF. CDR3 DNA: TGTGCCAGCAGCTTTAGCGGGGGTGGAGGGGAGACCCAGTACTTC.

The rearrangement joins TRBV24-1 to TRBJ2-5; D gene unclear. CDR3 length: 12 residues. V was shortened by 3 bases and J by 5 bases, with 6 bases between the two germline ends. The germline V gene has CDR1 KGHDR and CDR2 SFDVKD. Here the CDR3 reads CATSDIGETQYF. The CDR3 nucleotides are TGTGCCACCAGTGATATAGGGGAGACCCAGTACTTC.

The chain is built from TRBV4-3 and TRBJ1-2, with D uncertain. CDR3 length equals 14 residues. V was pared by 2 bases and J by 1 base, with 8 bases between. Per the germline V gene, CDR1 is LGHNA and CDR2 is YSLEER. CDR3 in amino acids: CASSQTAGNYGYTF. CDR3 coding DNA: TGCGCCAGCAGCCAAACAGCGGGTAACTATGGCTACACCTTC.

The CDR3 sequence: CASSRNRGHQPQHF. The CDR3 region has the DNA TGTGCCAGCAGTAGGAACAGGGGGCACCAGCCCCAGCATTTT. The genes are TRBV6-5 and TRBJ1-5, with 9 bases fitting TRBD1. CDR3 size: 14 residues. V trimming: 5 bases; J trimming: 7 bases; junction bases outside the gene matches: 6. Germline V gene lookup returns CDR1 MNHEY and CDR2 SVGAGI.

V usage is TRBV4-1 and J usage is TRBJ1-5; 9 bases are shared with TRBD1. The CDR3 totals 18 residues. Losses at the gene ends were 1 base for V and 0 bases for J; bases not matched to a gene: 7. The germline V gene encodes CDR1 MGHRA and CDR2 YSYEKL. The CDR3 DNA is TGCGCCAGCAGCCAAGGACCGCCGGGACAGGGTAGCAATCAGCCCCAGCATTTT. The encoded protein is CASSQGPPGQGSNQPQHF.

This clone was counted only a few times. The V call is TRBV11-2, the J call TRBJ2-1; 8 bases are shared with TRBD1. The CDR3 is 14 residues long. Germline-derived CDR1 and CDR2 are SGHAT and FQNNGV. V was clipped by 4 bases and J by 7 bases; unmatched bases: 6. The CDR3 protein is CASSSGTGRNEQFF. The CDR3 DNA reads TGTGCCAGCAGCTCTGGGACAGGCCGGAATGAGCAGTTCTTC.

The J gene is TRBJ2-3, the V gene TRBV24-1; weak D call: TRBD2 (6 bases). The V gene's germline CDR1 is KGHDR and CDR2 SFDVKD. V dropped 1 base and J dropped 6 bases, with 10 bases sitting between them. The CDR3 loop spans 14 amino acids. CDR3 nucleotides: TGTGCCACCAGTGATTTCGCGGGGCAGGATACGCAGTATTTT. This codes for CATSDFAGQDTQYF.

The chain employs TRBV6-1 and TRBJ1-5; weak D call: TRBD1 (6 bases). Trimming took off 3 bases at V and 1 base at J, with 7 bases between the two ends. Germline values: CDR1 MNHNS, CDR2 SASEGT. This CDR3 is built from 14 residues. The DNA for the CDR3 is TGTGCCAGCAGTGACAGGGGAAGCAATCAGCCCCAGCATTTT. This gives the protein CASSDRGSNQPQHF.

The rearrangement links TRBV7-2 to TRBJ2-2; the match to TRBD2 covers 7 bases. Germline lookup yields CDR1 SGHTA and CDR2 FQGNSA. After removal of 6 bases from V and 5 bases from J, the junction contained 9 bases not matched to a gene. The CDR3 is 15 residues long. CDR3 nucleotides: TGTGCCAGCAGAGGGACTAAGGGGCGAACCGGGGAGCTGTTTTTT. It encodes CASRGTKGRTGELFF.

This chain connects TRBV7-3 to TRBJ2-1; 10 bases line up with TRBD2. The CDR3 has 16 residues. Per the germline V gene, CDR1 is SGHTA and CDR2 is FQGTGA. The V gene end was trimmed by 4 bases and the J gene end by 7 bases; junction bases not matched to a gene: 10. CDR3 amino acids: CASSSSGGTHRNEQFF. The CDR3 DNA sequence: TGTGCCAGCAGCTCTAGCGGGGGAACCCATCGGAATGAGCAGTTCTTC.

The chain has TRBV19 and TRBJ1-5; D possibly corresponds to TRBD1 (6 bases). The CDR3 runs 14 residues. Germline lookup yields CDR1 LNHDA and CDR2 SQIVND (reference sequence). Trimming stripped 9 bases from V and 7 bases from J, with 19 bases between. This chain's CDR3 is CARDNRESIQPQHF. CDR3 DNA: TGTGCCAGAGACAACAGGGAATCCATCCAGCCCCAGCATTTT.

CDR3 sequence reads: CASRSTGTRVETQYF. CDR3 coding DNA: TGTGCCAGTAGGAGTACCGGGACTAGGGTTGAGACCCAGTACTTC. The chain employs TRBV19 and TRBJ2-5, with 8 bases identical to TRBD2. The length of the CDR3 is 15 residues. With 6 bases clipped from V and 5 bases from J, the junction kept 11 bases outside the gene matches. Germline V gene data show CDR1 as LNHDA and CDR2 as SQIVND (reference sequence).

The chain joins TRBV6-5 to TRBJ2-1; perhaps TRBD1 as D (6 bases). Per germline, CDR1 MNHEY and CDR2 SVGAGI. This CDR3 region has 15 residues. The ends were cut back, 6 bases at V and 0 bases at J, with 12 bases in the middle. The CDR3 DNA sequence: TGTGCCAGCAGACTCACAGGGAGCTCCTACAATGAGCAGTTCTTC. Residues: CASRLTGSSYNEQFF.

This clone has more than one count but fewer than ten. The V and J genes are TRBV18 and TRBJ1-5; D is possibly TRBD1 (6 bases). The CDR3 extends over 14 amino acids. The germline V gene has CDR1 KGHSH and CDR2 LQKENI. V shed 3 bases and J shed 7 bases, with 13 bases lying between them. The CDR3 nucleotides read TGTGCCAGCTCACCGGGAGGGGGGAACCAGCCCCAGCATTTT. This codes for CASSPGGGNQPQHF.

The gene calls are TRBV6-2 or TRBV6-3 and TRBJ2-5; no clear D gene. CDR1 is MNHEY, CDR2 SVGEGT, per germline. Deletions cut 6 bases from V and 5 bases from J, with 10 bases between. The CDR3 extends over 12 amino acids. Here the CDR3 reads CASSRVRETQYF. CDR3 DNA: TGTGCCAGCAGCCGCGTTCGGGAGACCCAGTACTTC.

This clone appeared a single time. This chain uses TRBV18 with TRBJ1-4; D unclear. With 2 bases removed from V and 8 bases from J, the gap between germline ends came to 9 bases. CDR1 is KGHSH and CDR2 is LQKENI in the germline V gene. The CDR3 is 13 amino acids. As DNA, the CDR3 is TGTGCCAGCTCACCAGGGTCTGGGGAAAAACTGTTTTTT. Amino acid sequence: CASSPGSGEKLFF. Filled out from reference TRBV18 and TRBJ1-4, the complete variable domain reads NAGVMQNPRHLVRRRGQEARLRCSPMKGHSHVYWYRQLPEEGLKFMVYLQKENIIDESGMPKERFSAEFPKEGPSILRIQQVVRGDSAAYFCASSPGSGEKLFFGSGTQLSVL.

V and J are TRBV7-2 and TRBJ1-2, with a tentative D call TRBD1 (6 bases). The germline V gene encodes CDR1 SGHTA and CDR2 FQGNSA. CDR3 size: 14 residues. V was shortened by 3 bases and J by 8 bases, with 16 bases between the two germline ends. The CDR3 region has the DNA TGTGCCAGCAGCTTGTCCCCGACAGGACGGGGCTACACCTTC. Its protein is CASSLSPTGRGYTF.

The chain employs TRBV21-1 and TRBJ1-1. TRBV21-1 has pseudogene status. The length of the CDR3 is 16 residues. The CDR3 region is CASSSGGVFSNTEAFF. In DNA, the CDR3 is TGTGCCAGCAGCTCAGGGGGGGTCTTTTCGAACACTGAAGCTTTCTTT.

The CDR3: CASTRTATPYGYTF. For the CDR3, the DNA is TGTGCCAGTACACGGACGGCTACTCCCTATGGCTACACCTTC. The V and J genes are TRBV19 and TRBJ1-2; D remains ambiguous. This CDR3 contains 14 residues. Trimming pared 7 bases from V and 4 bases from J, leaving 16 bases between. The germline CDR1 and CDR2 sequences are LNHDA and SQIVND (reference sequence). Based on the CDR3 plus reference TRBV19 and TRBJ1-2, the full variable domain is DGGITQSPKYLFRKEGQNVTLSCEQNLNHDAMYWYRQDPGQGLRLIYYSQIVNDFQKGDIAEGYSVSREKKESFPLTVTSAQKNPTAFYLCASTRTATPYGYTFGSGTRLTVV.

The chain joins TRBV19 to TRBJ1-3, with TRBD1 as a possible D gene (6 bases). The CDR3 is 14 amino acids. Looked up from germline, CDR1 is LNHDA and CDR2 is SQIVND (reference sequence). The ends were cut back, 5 bases at V and 4 bases at J, with 12 bases in the middle. CDR3 DNA sequence: TGTGCCAGTAGTCCCCGGACAGACGGAAACACCATATATTTT. This translates into CASSPRTDGNTIYF.

The chain carries TRBV6-6 and TRBJ2-1, with a tentative D call TRBD1 (6 bases). Trimming took off 1 base at V and 4 bases at J, with 11 bases between the two ends. The CDR3 is made up of 15 amino acids. Germline V gives CDR1 MNHNY, CDR2 SVGAGI (reference sequence). In DNA, the CDR3 is TGTGCCAGCAGTTACTGGGGGCAGGAATACAATGAGCAGTTCTTC. Translating gives CASSYWGQEYNEQFF.

This clone was counted only a few times. V gene TRBV7-9 combines with J gene TRBJ1-3, with D unclear. Germline lookup yields CDR1 SEHNR and CDR2 FQNEAQ (reference sequence). The CDR3 has 15 residues. The germline V and J ends were trimmed by 6 bases and 4 bases, with 16 bases remaining between them. CDR3 DNA sequence: TGTGCCAGCAGGAAAGAGGCTGGAGCCGGAAACACCATATATTTT. Translation: CASRKEAGAGNTIYF.

V and J are TRBV28 and TRBJ1-1, with D possibly being TRBD1 (5 bases). In germline, CDR1 is MDHEN, CDR2 SYDVKM. The CDR3 runs 15 residues. V dropped 6 bases and J dropped 3 bases, with 17 bases sitting between them. The DNA of the CDR3 is TGTGCCAGCAGACAACCCCGGGGCTCGGACACTGAAGCTTTCTTT. It is translated as CASRQPRGSDTEAFF.

V usage is TRBV6-5 and J usage is TRBJ2-5; D not certain. The CDR3 has 11 amino acids. From germline, CDR1 is MNHEY and CDR2 SVGAGI. V lost 3 bases and J 7 bases, leaving 6 bases between the germline ends. CDR3 bases: TGTGCCAGCAGTTATTTCGGGACCCAGTACTTC. Protein sequence: CASSYFGTQYF.

In its sample, this clone was seen once. This rearrangement joins TRBV2 to TRBJ2-5; 11 bases are a match to TRBD2. The CDR3 runs to 14 residues. Germline CDR1 and CDR2: SNHLY and FYNNEI. J gave up 7 bases and V 3 bases, and 4 bases lay outside the gene matches. The CDR3 reads CASSDLAGGRTQYF. The CDR3 nucleotides read TGTGCCAGCAGTGATCTAGCGGGGGGCCGGACCCAGTACTTC.